These 18 T cell receptor beta chains share one sample of origin, sequenced in a study of control samples from healthy donors and cancer patients. Measured with immunoSEQ multiplex PCR; TCRdb has only the in-frame clones, and not every one. This sample yields 35,000 to 55,000 clones, of which roughly 90% are seen a single time; roughly a fifth belongs to the top ten. Sequencing used PBMCs. The origin of the receptors is a woman aged 40 to 50 with head and neck cancer.

This clone was recorded a few times. V is TRBV5-4 and J is TRBJ2-2; 8 nucleotides match TRBD2. V lost 4 bases and J lost 6; bases outside the gene matches: 2. Germline V gene data show CDR1 as SGHNT and CDR2 as YYREEE (reference sequence). The CDR3 is 13 residues long. As DNA, the CDR3 is TGTGCCAGCAGCCCGGGGGGGTCCGGGGAGCTGTTTTTT. Protein: CASSPGGSGELFF. Full variable domain (rest looked up from reference TRBV5-4 and TRBJ2-2): ETGVTQSPTHLIKTRGQQVTLRCSSQSGHNTVSWYQQALGQGPQFIFQYYREEENGRGNFPPRFSGLQFPNYSSELNVNALELDDSALYLCASSPGGSGELFFGEGSRLTVL.

The chain carries TRBV27 and TRBJ2-3; 7 bases map to TRBD1. Trimming cost V 5 bases and J 6 bases; bases outside gene matches: 5. The CDR3 is 13 amino acids. Looked up from germline, CDR1 is MNHEY and CDR2 is SMNVEV (reference sequence). In DNA form, the CDR3 reads TGTGCCAGCAGTCCAAAGACAGGGGATACGCAGTATTTT. Amino acids: CASSPKTGDTQYF.

The rearrangement joins TRBV27 to TRBJ2-7; a possible D gene is TRBD2 (8 bases). The germline V and J ends were trimmed by 5 bases and 4 bases, with 18 bases remaining between them. The CDR3 extends over 15 amino acids. In germline, CDR1 is MNHEY, CDR2 SMNVEV (reference sequence). This CDR3 is CASSPSGGGIYEQYF. The DNA of the CDR3 is TGTGCCAGCAGTCCCTCGGGAGGGGGCATATACGAGCAGTACTTC.

The chain is built from TRBV5-8 and TRBJ1-1; possibly TRBD1 for D (5 bases). From germline, CDR1 is SGHTS and CDR2 YDEGEE. V was trimmed by 0 bases and J by 0 bases, leaving 9 bases between them. CDR3 length: 15 residues. The CDR3 protein is CASSLAVGVNTEAFF. DNA for the CDR3: TGTGCCAGCAGCTTGGCCGTGGGGGTGAACACTGAAGCTTTCTTT.

The chain links TRBV11-2 to TRBJ2-3; the D gene is possibly TRBD2 (5 bases). The length of the CDR3 is 16 residues. The V gene's germline CDR1 is SGHAT and CDR2 FQNNGV. The V end was cut by 7 bases, the J end by 4 bases, with 21 bases between. The DNA of the CDR3 is TGTGCCAGCACTAGCCACGCCCGGGATGGGGCAGATACGCAGTATTTT. Protein product: CASTSHARDGADTQYF.

This CDR3 is CASSSQGYVDGYTF. The DNA of the CDR3 is TGTGCCAGCAGTTCCCAGGGTTACGTGGATGGCTACACCTTC. V gene TRBV6-5 combines with J gene TRBJ1-2, with D tentatively TRBD1 (5 bases). With 4 bases removed from V and 6 bases from J, the gap between germline ends came to 15 bases. Germline CDR1 reads MNHEY; CDR2 reads SVGAGI. CDR3 length: 14 amino acids.

The chain joins TRBV29-1 to TRBJ2-7, with D possibly matching TRBD2 (6 bases). This CDR3 has 13 amino acids. V gave up 4 bases and J gave up 4 bases, with 14 bases separating them. Germline V gives CDR1 SQVTM, CDR2 ANQGSEA. The CDR3 reads CSVGAIGRYEQYF. CDR3 nucleotide sequence: TGCAGCGTTGGGGCTATAGGGAGGTACGAGCAGTACTTC.

The CDR3 DNA reads TGTGCCAGCAGCTTGAACCGGGCCCCAAAGACCCAGTACTTC. Translation gives CASSLNRAPKTQYF. V is TRBV7-9 and J is TRBJ2-5; the D is unclear. Germline CDR1 reads SEHNR; CDR2 reads FQNEAQ (reference sequence). The CDR3 is made up of 14 amino acids. The V end lost 3 bases, the J end lost 6 bases, and 14 bases lay between the germline ends. The whole variable domain, remainder taken from reference TRBV7-9 and TRBJ2-5, is DTGVSQNPRHKITKRGQNVTFRCDPISEHNRLYWYRQTLGQGPEFLTYFQNEAQLEKSRLLSDRFSAERPKGSFSTLEIQRTEQGDSAMYLCASSLNRAPKTQYFGPGTRLLVL.

The CDR3 DNA reads TGCGCCAGCAGCGACACAGGGAACCCCTACGAGCAGTACTTC. This sequence encodes CASSDTGNPYEQYF. This chain connects TRBV10-1 to TRBJ2-7, with D possibly being TRBD1 (6 bases). Germline V lookup: CDR1 WNHNN, CDR2 SYGVQD (reference sequence). The germline V and J ends were trimmed by 6 bases and 2 bases, with 14 bases remaining between them. The CDR3 spans 14 residues.

This rearrangement joins TRBV6-2 or TRBV6-3 to TRBJ2-7, with D tentatively TRBD2 (5 bases). V lost 7 bases and J 4 bases, leaving 23 bases between the germline ends. CDR3 length: 16 residues. Germline assignment: CDR1 MNHEY and CDR2 SVGEGT. CDR3 loop: CASIPSKQRVLYEQYF. The CDR3 DNA reads as TGTGCCAGCATCCCGAGTAAACAGAGGGTATTATACGAGCAGTACTTC.

The chain has TRBV5-1 and TRBJ2-7; 8 nucleotides line up with TRBD1. This CDR3 is built from 16 residues. Germline V gives CDR1 SGHRS, CDR2 YFSETQ. V gave up 6 bases and J gave up 5 bases; unmatched junction bases: 16. The chain's CDR3 is CASTSSGTGLLDEQYF. The CDR3 DNA follows: TGCGCCAGCACTTCATCCGGGACAGGTTTGTTGGACGAGCAGTACTTC.

This clone was found once. The chain links TRBV27 to TRBJ2-7; 10 nucleotides line up with TRBD2. J was trimmed by 0 bases and V by 6 bases; bases with no gene match: 2. The CDR3 is 14 amino acids. CDR1 MNHEY and CDR2 SMNVEV come from the germline V gene (reference sequence). The CDR3 nucleotides are TGTGCCAGCAGGTTAGCGGGGGGCTCCTACGAGCAGTACTTC. This gives the protein CASRLAGGSYEQYF.

J is TRBJ2-7 and V is TRBV10-2; D not certain. Trimming pared 2 bases from V and 6 bases from J, leaving 5 bases between. The CDR3 sequence is 11 residues long. The germline gives CDR1 WSHSY, CDR2 SAAADI. The CDR3 DNA reads as TGCGCCAGCAGTGAGCCCCCCGAGCAGTACTTC. Translation gives CASSEPPEQYF.

The chain employs TRBV5-4 and TRBJ1-3; D gene unclear. The CDR3 extends over 16 amino acids. Germline assignment: CDR1 SGHNT and CDR2 YYREEE (reference sequence). Trimming took 1 base from V and 0 from J, leaving 11 bases between them. Here the CDR3 reads CASSLRVSNSGNTIYF. DNA of the CDR3: TGTGCCAGCAGCTTGAGGGTCAGCAACTCTGGAAACACCATATATTTT.

J is TRBJ1-1 and V is TRBV6-6; the D is unclear. V gave up 6 bases and J gave up 7 bases, with 21 bases separating them. The CDR3 is 15 residues long. Germline assignment: CDR1 MNHNY and CDR2 SVGAGI (reference sequence). CDR3 sequence: CASSPPGITTREAFF. The CDR3, as DNA: TGTGCCAGCAGCCCCCCAGGAATTACCACGCGTGAAGCTTTCTTT.

This chain links TRBV28 with TRBJ1-1; D not resolved. The CDR3 runs to 14 residues. V lost 3 bases and J 5 bases, leaving 13 bases between the germline ends. Germline V gives CDR1 MDHEN, CDR2 SYDVKM. The CDR3 protein is CASSFVSMRTEAFF. DNA of the CDR3: TGTGCCAGCAGTTTTGTTTCCATGAGGACTGAAGCTTTCTTT.

The chain combines TRBV19 with TRBJ2-2; 7 bases align to TRBD1. The CDR3 has 15 residues. The J segment lost 1 base and the V segment lost 5 bases, leaving 4 bases of the junction unmatched. Germline CDR1 reads LNHDA; CDR2 reads SQIVND (reference sequence). The CDR3 bases are TGTGCCAGTAGTTCAGGACAGGTGAACACCGGGGAGCTGTTTTTT. Amino acid sequence: CASSSGQVNTGELFF.

The chain recombines TRBV5-4 with TRBJ2-7; 10 nucleotides match TRBD1. With V trimmed by 9 bases and J by 6 bases, 12 bases remained unmatched. The CDR3 spans 14 residues. Germline V gene data show CDR1 as SGHNT and CDR2 as YYREEE (reference sequence). The CDR3 DNA sequence: TGTGCCAACAGGTTGGGGACAGGGGCTTTCGAGCAGTACTTC. Translating it yields CANRLGTGAFEQYF.